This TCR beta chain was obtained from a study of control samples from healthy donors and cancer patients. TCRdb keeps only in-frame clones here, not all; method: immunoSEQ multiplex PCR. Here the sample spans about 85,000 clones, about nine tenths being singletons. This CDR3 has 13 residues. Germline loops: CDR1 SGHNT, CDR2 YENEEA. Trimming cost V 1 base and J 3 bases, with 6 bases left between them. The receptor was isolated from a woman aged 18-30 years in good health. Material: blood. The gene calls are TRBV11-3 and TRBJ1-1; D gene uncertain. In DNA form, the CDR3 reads TGTGCCAGCAGCTTAGGCTCTTACACTGAAGCTTTCTTT. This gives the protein CASSLGSYTEAFF.